The clone carrying this TCR beta chain has only one observation. Seattle patients were enrolled while actively infected and followed longitudinally. The entry originates in a study of blood T cell repertoires in COVID-19. Study background: PBMCs, B-cell-depleted T cells, or T cells provided the cDNA or gDNA that made up the material.

V shed 5 bases and J shed 4 bases, with 17 bases lying between them. CDR3 size: 15 residues. Germline values: CDR1 MNHEY, CDR2 SVGAGI. The method was immunoSEQ multiplex PCR; TCRdb's version includes in-frame clones alone and lacks a portion of them. The sample has about 230,000 clones, about nine tenths seen once. The sample was peripheral blood. This TCR was recovered from a man in his forties or fifties with COVID-19, enrolled during active disease. The chain carries TRBV6-5 and TRBJ2-5, with D tentatively TRBD1 (5 bases). CDR3 protein: CASSSPQGLGETQYF. The CDR3 nucleotides read TGTGCCAGCAGTAGCCCCCAGGGTTTGGGAGAGACCCAGTACTTC.